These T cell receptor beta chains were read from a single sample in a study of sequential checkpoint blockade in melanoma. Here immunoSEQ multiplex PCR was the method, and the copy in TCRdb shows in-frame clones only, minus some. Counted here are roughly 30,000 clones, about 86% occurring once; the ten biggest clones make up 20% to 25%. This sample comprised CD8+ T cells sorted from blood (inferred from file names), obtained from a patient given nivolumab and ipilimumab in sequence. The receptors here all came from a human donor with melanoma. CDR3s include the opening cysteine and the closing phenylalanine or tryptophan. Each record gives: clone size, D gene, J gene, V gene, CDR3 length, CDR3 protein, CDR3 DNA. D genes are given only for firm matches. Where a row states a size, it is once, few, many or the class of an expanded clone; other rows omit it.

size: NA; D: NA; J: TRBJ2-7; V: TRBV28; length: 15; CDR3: CASSLYQGGTYEQYF; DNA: TGTGCCAGCAGTTTATATCAAGGAGGAACCTACGAGCAGTACTTC
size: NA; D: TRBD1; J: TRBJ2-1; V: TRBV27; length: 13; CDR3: CASRGQGANEQFF; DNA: TGTGCCAGCAGGGGACAGGGGGCGAATGAGCAGTTCTTC
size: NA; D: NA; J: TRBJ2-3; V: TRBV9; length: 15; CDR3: CASSVEASGTDTQYF; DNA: TGTGCCAGCAGCGTAGAAGCTAGCGGCACAGATACGCAGTATTTT
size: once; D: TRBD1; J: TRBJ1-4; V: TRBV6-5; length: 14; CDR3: CASNRGQANEKLFF; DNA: TGTGCCAGCAACAGGGGACAGGCAAATGAAAAACTGTTTTTT
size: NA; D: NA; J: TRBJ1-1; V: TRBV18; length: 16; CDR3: CASSRYPLLLNTEAFF; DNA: TGTGCCAGCTCACGCTACCCACTTCTCCTGAACACTGAAGCTTTCTTT
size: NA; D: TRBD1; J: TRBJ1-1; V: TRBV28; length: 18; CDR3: CASSLSRLGGRRDTEAFF; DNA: TGTGCCAGCAGTTTATCCCGCCTAGGGGGCAGGAGGGACACTGAAGCTTTCTTT
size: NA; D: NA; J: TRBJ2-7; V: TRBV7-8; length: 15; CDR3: CASSLADRPSYEQYF; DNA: TGTGCCAGCAGCTTAGCAGACAGGCCCTCCTACGAGCAGTACTTC
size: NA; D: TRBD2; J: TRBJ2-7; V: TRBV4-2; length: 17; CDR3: CASRGHGESGVTYEQYF; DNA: TGTGCCAGCAGAGGTCACGGTGAAAGCGGGGTTACCTACGAGCAGTACTTC
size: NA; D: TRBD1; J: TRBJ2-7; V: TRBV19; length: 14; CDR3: CASSFRDRGHEQYF; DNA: TGTGCCAGTAGTTTCCGGGACAGGGGTCACGAGCAGTACTTC
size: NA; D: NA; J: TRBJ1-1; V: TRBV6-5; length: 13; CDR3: CASSITGYTEAFF; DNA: TGTGCCAGCAGTATTACAGGGTACACTGAAGCTTTCTTT
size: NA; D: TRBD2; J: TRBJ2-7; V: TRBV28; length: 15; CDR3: CASSTPAGGADEQYF; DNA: TGTGCCAGCAGCACCCCCGCCGGGGGGGCGGATGAGCAGTACTTC
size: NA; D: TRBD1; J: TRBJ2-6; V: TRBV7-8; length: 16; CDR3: CASSSRQGAGANVLTF; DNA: TGTGCCAGCAGCTCACGACAGGGAGCAGGGGCCAACGTCCTGACTTTC
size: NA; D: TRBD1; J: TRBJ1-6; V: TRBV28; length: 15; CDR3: CASSLVQGSYSPLHF; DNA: TGTGCCAGCAGTTTAGTACAGGGGTCTTATTCACCCCTCCACTTT
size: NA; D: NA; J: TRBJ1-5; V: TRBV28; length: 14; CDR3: CASSLEATYQPQHF; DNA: TGTGCCAGCAGTTTAGAGGCGACGTATCAGCCCCAGCATTTT
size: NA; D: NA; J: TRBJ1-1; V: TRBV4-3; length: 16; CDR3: CASSQDYSYLNTEAFF; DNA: TGCGCCAGCAGCCAAGACTACAGCTACTTGAACACTGAAGCTTTCTTT
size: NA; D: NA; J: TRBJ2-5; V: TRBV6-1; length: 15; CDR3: CASSEFKGYPETQYF; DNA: TGTGCCAGCAGTGAATTTAAGGGGTACCCAGAGACCCAGTACTTC
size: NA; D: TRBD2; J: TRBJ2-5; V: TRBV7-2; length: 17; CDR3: CASSQTSGRARGETQYF; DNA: TGTGCCAGCAGCCAGACTAGCGGGAGAGCACGAGGGGAGACCCAGTACTTC
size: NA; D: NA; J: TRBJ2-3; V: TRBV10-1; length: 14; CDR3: CASSPSHSSDTQYF; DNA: TGCGCCAGCAGTCCAAGTCATAGCTCAGATACGCAGTATTTT
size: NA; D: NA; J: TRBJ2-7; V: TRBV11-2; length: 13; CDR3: CASSLDYGVEQYF; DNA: TGTGCCAGCAGCTTAGATTACGGGGTCGAGCAGTACTTC
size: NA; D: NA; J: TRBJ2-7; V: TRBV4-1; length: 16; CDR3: CASSQEEGAVSYEQYF; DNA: TGCGCCAGCAGCCAAGAGGAGGGAGCTGTATCCTACGAGCAGTACTTC
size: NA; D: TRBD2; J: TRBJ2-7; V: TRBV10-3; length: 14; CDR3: CAISGILAGDEQYF; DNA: TGTGCCATCAGTGGCATATTAGCGGGAGATGAGCAGTACTTC
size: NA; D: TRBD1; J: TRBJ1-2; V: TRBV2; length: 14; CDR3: CASPGTASIYGYTF; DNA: TGTGCCAGTCCCGGGACAGCTTCAATCTATGGCTACACCTTC
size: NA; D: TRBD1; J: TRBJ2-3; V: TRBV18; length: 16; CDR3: CASSPPKGAGSWAQYF; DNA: TGTGCCAGCTCACCACCCAAGGGGGCTGGGTCTTGGGCGCAGTATTTT
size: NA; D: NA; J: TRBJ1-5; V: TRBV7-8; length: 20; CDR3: CASSLAFIGDLGAPDKPQHF; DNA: TGTGCCAGCAGCTTAGCGTTTATAGGGGATCTAGGGGCGCCTGATAAGCCCCAGCATTTT
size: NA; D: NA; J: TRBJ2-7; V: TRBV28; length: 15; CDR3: CASSFLAGTTYEQYF; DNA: TGTGCCAGCAGTTTTCTGGCAGGCACGACCTACGAGCAGTACTTC
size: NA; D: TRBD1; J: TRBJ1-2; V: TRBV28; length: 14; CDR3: CASNRDSLSYGYTF; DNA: TGTGCCAGCAATCGGGACAGCCTGTCTTATGGCTACACCTTC
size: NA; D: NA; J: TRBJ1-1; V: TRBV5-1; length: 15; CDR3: CASRAKLGTPTEAFF; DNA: TGCGCCAGCAGGGCGAAACTCGGGACACCTACTGAAGCTTTCTTT
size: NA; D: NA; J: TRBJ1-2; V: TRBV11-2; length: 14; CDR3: CASSLSTGNYGYTF; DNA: TGTGCCAGCAGCTTGAGCACAGGAAACTATGGCTACACCTTC
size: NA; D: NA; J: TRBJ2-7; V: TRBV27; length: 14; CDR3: CASNYRGGSYEQYF; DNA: TGTGCCAGCAACTACAGGGGGGGATCCTACGAGCAGTACTTC